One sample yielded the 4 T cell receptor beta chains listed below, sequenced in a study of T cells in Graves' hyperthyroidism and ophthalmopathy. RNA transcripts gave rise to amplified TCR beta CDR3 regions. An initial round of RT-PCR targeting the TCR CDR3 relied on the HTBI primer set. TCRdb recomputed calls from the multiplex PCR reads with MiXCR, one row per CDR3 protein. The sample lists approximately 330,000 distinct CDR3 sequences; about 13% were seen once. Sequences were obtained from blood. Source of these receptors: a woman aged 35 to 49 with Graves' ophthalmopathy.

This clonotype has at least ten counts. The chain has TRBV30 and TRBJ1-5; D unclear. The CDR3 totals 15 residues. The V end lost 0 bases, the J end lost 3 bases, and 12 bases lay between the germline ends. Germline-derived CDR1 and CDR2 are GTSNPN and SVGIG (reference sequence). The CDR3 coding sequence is TGTGCCTGGAGTGTCTCGGGCAACCACAATCAGCCCCAGCATTTT. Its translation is CAWSVSGNHNQPQHF.

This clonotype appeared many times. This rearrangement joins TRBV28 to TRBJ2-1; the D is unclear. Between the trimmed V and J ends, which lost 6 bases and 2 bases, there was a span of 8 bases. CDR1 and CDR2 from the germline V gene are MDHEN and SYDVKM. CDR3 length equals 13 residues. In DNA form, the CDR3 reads TGTGCCAGCAGCCCCCGGACCTACAATGAGCAGTTCTTC. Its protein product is CASSPRTYNEQFF.

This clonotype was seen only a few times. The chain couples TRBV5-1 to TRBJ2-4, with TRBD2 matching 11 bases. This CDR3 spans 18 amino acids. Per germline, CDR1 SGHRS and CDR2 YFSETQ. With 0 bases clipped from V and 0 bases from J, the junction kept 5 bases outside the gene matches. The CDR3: CASSLGLAGTIAKNIQYF. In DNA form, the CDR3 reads TGCGCCAGCAGCTTGGGACTAGCGGGGACGATAGCCAAAAACATTCAGTACTTC.

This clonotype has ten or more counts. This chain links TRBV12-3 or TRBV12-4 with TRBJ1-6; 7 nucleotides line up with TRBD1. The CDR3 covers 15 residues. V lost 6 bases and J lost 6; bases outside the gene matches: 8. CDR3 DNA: TGTGCCAGCAGGGGACGGGACAGCCGTAATTCACCCCTCCACTTT. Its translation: CASRGRDSRNSPLHF.